This T cell receptor beta chain was captured in a study of T cell changes during pregnancy in multiple sclerosis. The protocol was immunoSEQ multiplex PCR, while the TCRdb copy is restricted to in-frame clones and leaves out a portion. The sample yields more than 50,000 clones, 89% seen once. The receptor comes from a female donor with multiple sclerosis, enrolled in a pregnancy study. The starting material was peripheral blood, obtained in the first trimester of pregnancy.

CDR3 DNA: TGTGCCAGCAGCTTAGGCGGGACAGGGGGCCGGGAGACCCAGTACTTC. Residues: CASSLGGTGGRETQYF. J is TRBJ2-5 and V is TRBV7-9; TRBD1 agrees at 12 bases. Germline CDR1 SEHNR, CDR2 FQNEAQ (reference sequence). V dropped 1 base and J dropped 5; count of bases not matched to a gene: 5. CDR3 length: 16 amino acids.